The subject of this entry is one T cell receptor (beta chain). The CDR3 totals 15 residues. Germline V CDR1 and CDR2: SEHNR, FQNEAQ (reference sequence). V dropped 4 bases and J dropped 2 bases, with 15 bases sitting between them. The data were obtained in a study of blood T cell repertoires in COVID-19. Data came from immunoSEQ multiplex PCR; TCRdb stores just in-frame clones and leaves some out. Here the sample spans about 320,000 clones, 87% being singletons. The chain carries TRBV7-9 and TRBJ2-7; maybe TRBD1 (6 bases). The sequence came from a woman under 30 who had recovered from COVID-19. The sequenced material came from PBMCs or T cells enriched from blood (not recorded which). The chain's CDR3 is CASSSQQGSTYEQYF. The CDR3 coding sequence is TGTGCCAGCAGCTCCCAACAGGGTAGCACCTACGAGCAGTACTTC. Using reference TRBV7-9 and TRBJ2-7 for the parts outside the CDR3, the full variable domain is DTGVSQNPRHKITKRGQNVTFRCDPISEHNRLYWYRQTLGQGPEFLTYFQNEAQLEKSRLLSDRFSAERPKGSFSTLEIQRTEQGDSAMYLCASSSQQGSTYEQYFGPGTRLTVT.